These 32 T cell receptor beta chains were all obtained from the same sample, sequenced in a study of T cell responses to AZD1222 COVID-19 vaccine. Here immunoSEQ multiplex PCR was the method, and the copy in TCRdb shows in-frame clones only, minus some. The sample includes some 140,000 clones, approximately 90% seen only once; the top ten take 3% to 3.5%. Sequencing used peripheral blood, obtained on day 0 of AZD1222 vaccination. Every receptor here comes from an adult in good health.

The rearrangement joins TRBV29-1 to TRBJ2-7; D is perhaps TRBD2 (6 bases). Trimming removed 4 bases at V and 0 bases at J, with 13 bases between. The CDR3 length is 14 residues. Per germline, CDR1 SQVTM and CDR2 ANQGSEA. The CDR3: CSVARDGSSYEQYF. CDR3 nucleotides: TGCAGCGTTGCCCGGGACGGGAGCTCCTACGAGCAGTACTTC.

This chain's CDR3 is CASSFPGVNNYGYTF. Here the CDR3 DNA reads TGTGCCAGCAGCTTCCCAGGCGTCAATAACTATGGCTACACCTTC. The J gene is TRBJ1-2, the V gene TRBV7-2, with D uncertain. CDR3 length: 15 amino acids. Germline V gene sequence: CDR1 SGHTA, CDR2 FQGNSA. V was clipped by 3 bases and J by 1 base, with 12 bases between them.

This CDR3 is CASSYGGGTAKNIQYF. For the CDR3, the DNA is TGTGCCAGCAGTTACGGCGGGGGTACGGCCAAAAACATTCAGTACTTC. The J gene is TRBJ2-4, the V gene TRBV6-6; TRBD2 matches 7 bases. With V trimmed by 2 bases and J by 1 base, 5 bases remained unmatched. The germline CDR1 and CDR2 sequences are MNHNY and SVGAGI (reference sequence). This CDR3 is built from 16 residues.

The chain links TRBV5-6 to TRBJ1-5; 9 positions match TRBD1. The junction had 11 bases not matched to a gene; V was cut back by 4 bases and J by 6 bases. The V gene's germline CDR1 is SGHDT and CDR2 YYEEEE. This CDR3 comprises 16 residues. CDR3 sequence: CASSTYTGGGGQPQHF. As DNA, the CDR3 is TGTGCCAGCAGCACATACACAGGGGGCGGTGGTCAGCCCCAGCATTTT.

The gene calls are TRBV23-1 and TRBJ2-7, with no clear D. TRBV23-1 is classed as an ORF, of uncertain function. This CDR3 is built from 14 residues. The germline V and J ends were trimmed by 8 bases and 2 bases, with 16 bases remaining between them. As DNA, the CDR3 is TGCGCCAGCGTAGACGGCGGCGAAACCTACGAGCAGTACTTC. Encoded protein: CASVDGGETYEQYF.

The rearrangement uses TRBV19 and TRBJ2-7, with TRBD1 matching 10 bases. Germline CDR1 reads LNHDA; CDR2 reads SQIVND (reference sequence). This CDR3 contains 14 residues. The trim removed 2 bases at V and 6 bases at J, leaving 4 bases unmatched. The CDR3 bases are TGTGCCAGTAGTATATGGACAGGGGGTGCCGAGCAGTACTTC. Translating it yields CASSIWTGGAEQYF.

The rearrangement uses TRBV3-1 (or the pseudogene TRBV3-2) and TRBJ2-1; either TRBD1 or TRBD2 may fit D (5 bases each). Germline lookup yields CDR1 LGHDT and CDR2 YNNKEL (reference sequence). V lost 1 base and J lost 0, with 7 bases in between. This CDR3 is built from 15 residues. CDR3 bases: TGTGCCAGCAGCCAAGGGGGGAACTCCTACAATGAGCAGTTCTTC. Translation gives CASSQGGNSYNEQFF.

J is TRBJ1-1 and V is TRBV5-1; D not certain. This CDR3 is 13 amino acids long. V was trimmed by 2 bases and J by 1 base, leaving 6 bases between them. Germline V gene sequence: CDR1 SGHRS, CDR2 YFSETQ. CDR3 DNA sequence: TGCGCCAGCAGCTTCATGGCGAACACTGAAGCTTTCTTT. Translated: CASSFMANTEAFF.

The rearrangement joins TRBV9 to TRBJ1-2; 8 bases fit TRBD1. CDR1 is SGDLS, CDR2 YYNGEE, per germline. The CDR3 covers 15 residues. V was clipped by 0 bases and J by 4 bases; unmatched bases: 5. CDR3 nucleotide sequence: TGTGCCAGCAGCGTAGGTGCAGGGGGCCTCTATGGCTACACCTTC. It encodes CASSVGAGGLYGYTF.

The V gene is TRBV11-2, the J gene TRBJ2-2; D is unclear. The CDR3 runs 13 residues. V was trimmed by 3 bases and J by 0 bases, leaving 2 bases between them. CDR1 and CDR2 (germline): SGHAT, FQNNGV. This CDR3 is CASSFANTGELFF. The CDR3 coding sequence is TGTGCCAGCAGCTTTGCGAACACCGGGGAGCTGTTTTTT.

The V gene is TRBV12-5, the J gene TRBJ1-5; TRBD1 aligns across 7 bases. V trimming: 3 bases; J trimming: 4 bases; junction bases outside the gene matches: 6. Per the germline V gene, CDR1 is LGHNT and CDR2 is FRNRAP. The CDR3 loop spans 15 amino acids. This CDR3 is CASGLGDSQNQPQHF. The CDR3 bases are TGTGCTAGTGGTTTAGGGGACAGTCAAAATCAGCCCCAGCATTTT.

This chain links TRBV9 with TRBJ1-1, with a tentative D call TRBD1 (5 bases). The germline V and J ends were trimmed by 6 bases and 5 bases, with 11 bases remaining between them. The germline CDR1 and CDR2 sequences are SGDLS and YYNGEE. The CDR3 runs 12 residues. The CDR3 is CASTRDGTEAFF. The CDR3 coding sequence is TGTGCCAGCACCAGGGATGGGACTGAAGCTTTCTTT.

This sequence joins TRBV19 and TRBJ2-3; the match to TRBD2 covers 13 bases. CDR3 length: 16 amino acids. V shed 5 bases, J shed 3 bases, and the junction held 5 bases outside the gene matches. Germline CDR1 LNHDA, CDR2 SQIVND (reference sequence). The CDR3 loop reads CASSATSGGRTDTQYF. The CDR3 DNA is TGTGCCAGTAGTGCGACTAGCGGGGGGAGGACAGATACGCAGTATTTT.

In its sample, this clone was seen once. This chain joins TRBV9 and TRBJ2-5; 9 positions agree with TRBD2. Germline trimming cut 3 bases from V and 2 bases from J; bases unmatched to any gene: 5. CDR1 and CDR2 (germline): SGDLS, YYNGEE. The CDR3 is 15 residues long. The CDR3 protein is CASSAPAGGQETQYF. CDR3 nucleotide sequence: TGTGCCAGCAGCGCACCCGCGGGGGGGCAAGAGACCCAGTACTTC. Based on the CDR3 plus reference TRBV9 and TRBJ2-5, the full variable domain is DSGVTQTPKHLITATGQRVTLRCSPRSGDLSVYWYQQSLDQGLQFLIQYYNGEERAKGNILERFSAQQFPDLHSELNLSSLELGDSALYFCASSAPAGGQETQYFGPGTRLLVL.

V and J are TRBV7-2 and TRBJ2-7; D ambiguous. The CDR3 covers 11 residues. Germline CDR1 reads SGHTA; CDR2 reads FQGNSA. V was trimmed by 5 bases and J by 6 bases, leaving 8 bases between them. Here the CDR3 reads CASSRLGEQYF. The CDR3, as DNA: TGTGCCAGCAGCAGATTGGGCGAGCAGTACTTC.

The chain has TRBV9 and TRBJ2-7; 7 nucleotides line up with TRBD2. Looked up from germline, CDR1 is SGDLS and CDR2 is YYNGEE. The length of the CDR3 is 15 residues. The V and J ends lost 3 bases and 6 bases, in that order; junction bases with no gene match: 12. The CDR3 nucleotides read TGTGCCAGCAGCGGATCCGGGGGGATGACAGCCGAGCAGTACTTC. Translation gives CASSGSGGMTAEQYF.

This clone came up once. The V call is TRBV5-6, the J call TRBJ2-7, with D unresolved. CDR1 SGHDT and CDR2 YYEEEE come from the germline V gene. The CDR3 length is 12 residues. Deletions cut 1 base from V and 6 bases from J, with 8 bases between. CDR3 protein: CASSLLHGEQYF. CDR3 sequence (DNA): TGTGCCAGCAGCTTGCTACATGGCGAGCAGTACTTC.

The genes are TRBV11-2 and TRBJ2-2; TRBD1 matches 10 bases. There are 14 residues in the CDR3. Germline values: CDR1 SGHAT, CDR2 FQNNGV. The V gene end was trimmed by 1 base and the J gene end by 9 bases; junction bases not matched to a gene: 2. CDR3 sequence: CASSLGQGARELFF. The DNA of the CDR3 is TGTGCCAGCAGCTTAGGACAGGGGGCTAGGGAGCTGTTTTTT.

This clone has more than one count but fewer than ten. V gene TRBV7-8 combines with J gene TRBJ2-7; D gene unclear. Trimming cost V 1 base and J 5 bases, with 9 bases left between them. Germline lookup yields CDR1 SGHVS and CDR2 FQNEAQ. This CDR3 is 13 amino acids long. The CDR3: CASSLGLVHEQYF. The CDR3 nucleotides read TGTGCCAGCAGCTTAGGGCTAGTCCACGAGCAGTACTTC. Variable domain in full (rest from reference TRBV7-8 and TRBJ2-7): GAGVSQSPRYKVAKRGQDVALRCDPISGHVSLFWYQQALGQGPEFLTYFQNEAQLDKSGLPSDRFFAERPEGSVSTLKIQRTQQEDSAVYLCASSLGLVHEQYFGPGTRLTVT.

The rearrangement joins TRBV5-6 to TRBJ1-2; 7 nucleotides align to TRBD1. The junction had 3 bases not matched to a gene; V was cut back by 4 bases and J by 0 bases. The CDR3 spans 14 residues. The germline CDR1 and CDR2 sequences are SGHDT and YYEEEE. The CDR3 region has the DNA TGTGCCAGCAGCCTAGGGACAGCTAACTATGGCTACACCTTC. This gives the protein CASSLGTANYGYTF.

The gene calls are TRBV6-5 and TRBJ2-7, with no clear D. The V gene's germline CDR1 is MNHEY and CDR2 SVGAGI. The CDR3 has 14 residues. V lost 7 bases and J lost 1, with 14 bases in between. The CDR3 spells CASNIGGGSYEQYF. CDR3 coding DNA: TGTGCCAGCAATATAGGTGGCGGATCCTACGAGCAGTACTTC.

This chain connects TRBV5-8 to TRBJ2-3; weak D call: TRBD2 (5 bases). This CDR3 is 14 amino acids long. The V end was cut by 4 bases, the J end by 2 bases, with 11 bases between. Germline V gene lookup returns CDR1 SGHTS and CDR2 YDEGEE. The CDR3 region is CASSVGINTDTQYF. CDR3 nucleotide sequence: TGTGCCAGCAGCGTCGGGATTAACACAGATACGCAGTATTTT.

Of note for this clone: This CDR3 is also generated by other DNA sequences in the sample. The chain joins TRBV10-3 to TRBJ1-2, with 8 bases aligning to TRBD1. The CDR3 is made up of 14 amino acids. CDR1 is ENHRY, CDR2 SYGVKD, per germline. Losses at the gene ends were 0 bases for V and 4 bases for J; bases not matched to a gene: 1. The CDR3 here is CAISESDRGYGYTF. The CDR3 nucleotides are TGTGCCATCAGTGAGTCCGACAGGGGCTATGGCTACACCTTC.

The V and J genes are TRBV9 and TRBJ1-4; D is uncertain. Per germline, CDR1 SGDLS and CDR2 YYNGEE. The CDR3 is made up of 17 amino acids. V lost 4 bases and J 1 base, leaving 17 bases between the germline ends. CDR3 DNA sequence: TGTGCCAGCAGCCCTTCCGGCGGGTTAATAACTAATGAAAAACTGTTTTTT. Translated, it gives CASSPSGGLITNEKLFF.

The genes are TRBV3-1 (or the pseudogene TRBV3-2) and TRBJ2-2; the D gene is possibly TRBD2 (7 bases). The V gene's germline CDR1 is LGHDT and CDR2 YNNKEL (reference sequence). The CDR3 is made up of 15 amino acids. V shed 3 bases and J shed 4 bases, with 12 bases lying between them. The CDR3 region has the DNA TGTGCCAGCAGCCATGGCGGGGGCCGCACCGGGGAGCTGTTTTTT. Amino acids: CASSHGGGRTGELFF.

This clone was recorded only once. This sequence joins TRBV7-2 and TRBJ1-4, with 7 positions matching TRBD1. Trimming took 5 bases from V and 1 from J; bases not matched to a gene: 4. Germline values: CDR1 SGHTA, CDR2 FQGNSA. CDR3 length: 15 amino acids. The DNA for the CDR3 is TGTGCCAGCAGCCTCCGGACAGGAACTAATGAAAAACTGTTTTTT. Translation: CASSLRTGTNEKLFF.

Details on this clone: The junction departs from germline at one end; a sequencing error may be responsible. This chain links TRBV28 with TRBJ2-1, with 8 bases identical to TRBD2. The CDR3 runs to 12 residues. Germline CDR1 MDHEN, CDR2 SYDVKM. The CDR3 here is CLVAGSNNEQFF. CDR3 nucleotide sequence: TGCCTAGTAGCGGGGAGCAACAATGAGCAGTTCTTC.

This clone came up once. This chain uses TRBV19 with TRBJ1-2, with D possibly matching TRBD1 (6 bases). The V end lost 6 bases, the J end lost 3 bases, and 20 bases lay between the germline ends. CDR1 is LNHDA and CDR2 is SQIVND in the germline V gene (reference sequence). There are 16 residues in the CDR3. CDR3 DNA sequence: TGTGCCAGTAGGTCGTGGAGACAGGACTCTGACTATGGCTACACCTTC. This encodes CASRSWRQDSDYGYTF.

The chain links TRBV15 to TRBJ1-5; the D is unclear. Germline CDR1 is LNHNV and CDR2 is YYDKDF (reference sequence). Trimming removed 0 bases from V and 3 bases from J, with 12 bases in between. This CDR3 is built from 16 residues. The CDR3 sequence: CATSRDNPANNQPQHF. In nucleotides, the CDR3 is TGTGCCACCAGCAGAGATAATCCGGCAAACAATCAGCCCCAGCATTTT. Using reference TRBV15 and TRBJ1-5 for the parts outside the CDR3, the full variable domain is DAMVIQNPRYQVTQFGKPVTLSCSQTLNHNVMYWYQQKSSQAPKLLFHYYDKDFNNEADTPDNFQSRRPNTSFCFLDIRSPGLGDTAMYLCATSRDNPANNQPQHFGDGTRLSIL.

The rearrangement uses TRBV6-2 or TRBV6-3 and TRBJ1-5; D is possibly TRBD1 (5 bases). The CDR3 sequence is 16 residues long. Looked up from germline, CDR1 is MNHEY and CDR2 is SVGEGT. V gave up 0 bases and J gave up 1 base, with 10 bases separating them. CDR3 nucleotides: TGTGCCAGCAGTTACTCGGGCAGGACAAGCAATCAGCCCCAGCATTTT. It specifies CASSYSGRTSNQPQHF.

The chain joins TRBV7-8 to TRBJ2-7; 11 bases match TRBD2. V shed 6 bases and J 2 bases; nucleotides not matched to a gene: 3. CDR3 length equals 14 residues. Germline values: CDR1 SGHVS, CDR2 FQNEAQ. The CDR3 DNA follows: TGTGCCAGCAGAATTAGCGGGGGGGCCTACGAGCAGTACTTC. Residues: CASRISGGAYEQYF.

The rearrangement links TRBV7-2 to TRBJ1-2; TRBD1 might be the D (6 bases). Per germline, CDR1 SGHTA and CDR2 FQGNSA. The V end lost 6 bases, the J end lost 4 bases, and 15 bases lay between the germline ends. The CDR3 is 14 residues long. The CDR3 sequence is CASRAGQIIYGYTF. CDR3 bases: TGTGCCAGCAGGGCCGGACAGATCATCTATGGCTACACCTTC.